These 21 T cell receptor beta chains were all obtained from the same sample, sequenced in a study of tumor-infiltrating lymphocytes in primary liver carcinoma. A primer in the constant region served to generate TCR beta cDNA from 450 to 600 ng of total RNA. For TCR beta, libraries were produced by three nested multiplex PCR rounds using slightly modified ARM-PCR. PCR rounds one and two used TRBV1-TRBV30 forward primers with a C-beta reverse primer for approximately 10 cycles each. MiXCR was run by TCRdb on the multiplex PCR reads, yielding one entry per CDR3 protein. Among around 81,000 distinct CDR3 sequences listed, 71% were seen once. Taking about 20-31 mg of unsorted bulk tissue, the authors co-extracted RNA and DNA. Material: liver tumor tissue from sampling region 4. Subset in this sample: tumor region T4, right-lateral pole. Receptors originate from a woman aged 55-69 years with primary liver carcinoma and hepatitis B virus infection.

The chain is built from TRBV9 and TRBJ2-7; TRBD2 might be the D (7 bases). Germline CDR1 and CDR2: SGDLS and YYNGEE. CDR3 length: 15 amino acids. The germline V and J ends were trimmed by 0 bases and 2 bases, with 12 bases remaining between them. The DNA of the CDR3 is TGTGCCAGCAGCGTAGGACGAGGGGGGGCCTACGAGCAGTACTTC. Amino acid sequence: CASSVGRGGAYEQYF.

The chain joins TRBV5-1 to TRBJ2-5, with TRBD2 as a possible D gene (6 bases). From germline, CDR1 is SGHRS and CDR2 YFSETQ. This CDR3 contains 16 residues. Trimming cost V 1 base and J 0 bases, with 13 bases left between them. The CDR3 bases are TGCGCCAGCAGCTTGCGGGAGAGGTCCTACCAAGAGACCCAGTACTTC. Encoded protein: CASSLRERSYQETQYF.

In regard to this clonotype: One end of the junction varies from germline; a read error may be responsible. This chain links TRBV24-1 with TRBJ2-3, with D possibly matching TRBD2 (6 bases). Germline values: CDR1 KGHDR, CDR2 SFDVKD. This CDR3 has 15 residues. CDR3 residues: CATSDSGLKTDMQYF. In nucleotides, the CDR3 is TGTGCCACCAGTGATAGCGGACTAAAGACAGATATGCAGTATTTT.

Points on this clonotype: A much larger clone lies a single base off, so this may be a read error. The chain employs TRBV13 and TRBJ2-1; TRBD2 agrees at 10 bases. The CDR3 has 16 amino acids. The germline V gene encodes CDR1 PRHDT and CDR2 FYEKMQ (reference sequence). DNA of the CDR3: TGTGCCAGCAGCTCCAACAAAGCGGGAGGGGGGGGTGAGCAGCTCTTC. Its protein product is CASSSNKAGGGGEQLF.

This clonotype appeared once. Its ends do not fully match the called genes, so a read error is possible. The rearrangement joins TRBV4-1 to TRBJ2-7, with 10 bases aligning to TRBD2. This CDR3 has 16 amino acids. Per the germline V gene, CDR1 is MGHRA and CDR2 is YSYEKL. CDR3 DNA sequence: TGCGCCAGCAGCCAAGGAAGCGGGAGGGCCGGCTACGAGGAGTATTTC. Translated: CASSQGSGRAGYEEYF.

This clonotype was counted at least ten times. This chain joins TRBV30 and TRBJ2-3, with D unresolved. Per the germline V gene, CDR1 is GTSNPN and CDR2 is SVGIG (reference sequence). Deletions cut 2 bases from V and 4 bases from J, with 7 bases between. The CDR3 sequence is 12 residues long. CDR3 DNA sequence: TGTGCCTGGAGTCGGAGTGCAGATACGCAGTATTTT. Translation: CAWSRSADTQYF.

This clonotype appeared many times. This chain uses TRBV6-5 with TRBJ2-6, with TRBD1 as a possible D gene (6 bases). V lost 4 bases to trimming and J lost 2 bases, with 9 bases between them. This CDR3 has 15 amino acids. From germline, CDR1 is MNHEY and CDR2 SVGAGI. The CDR3 bases are TGTGCCAGCAGTTCTCGGACAGCTGGGGCCAACGTCCTGACTTTC. Its protein is CASSSRTAGANVLTF.

For this clonotype: Given the absence of the conserved phenylalanine or tryptophan at the CDR3 end, a read error is likely. The chain links TRBV14 to TRBJ2-2, with 11 positions matching TRBD2. Germline CDR1 reads SGHDN; CDR2 reads FVKESK. This CDR3 has 15 amino acids. As DNA, the CDR3 is TGTGCCAGCAGCCACGGACTAGCGGGCACCAGGGAGCTGTTTCTT. It encodes CASSHGLAGTRELFL.

This clonotype has just one count. The junction and the germline gene differ at one end; a read error may be behind it. The chain couples TRBV5-1 to TRBJ2-7, with D uncertain. The CDR3 sequence is 14 residues long. Germline loops: CDR1 SGHRS, CDR2 YFSETQ. CDR3 loop: CASSLDNQAYKQYF. The CDR3 DNA reads as TGCGCCAGCAGCTTGGATAACCAAGCCTACAAGCAGTACTTC.

This clonotype was seen just once. V usage is TRBV11-2 and J usage is TRBJ2-1, with TRBD2 identical over 8 bases. V dropped 10 bases and J dropped 5; count of bases not matched to a gene: 13. Germline CDR1 SGHAT, CDR2 FQNNGV. The CDR3 loop spans 15 amino acids. The CDR3 nucleotides read TGTGCCATCAACCGGGCTAGCGGGTTTAACAATGAGCAGTTCTTC. This gives the protein CAINRASGFNNEQFF.

The gene calls are TRBV11-2 and TRBJ2-1; 7 bases are shared with TRBD2. V gave up 6 bases and J gave up 5 bases; unmatched junction bases: 10. CDR3 length: 15 amino acids. Germline V gene sequence: CDR1 SGHAT, CDR2 FQNNGV. The CDR3 nucleotides are TGTGCCAGCAGTTGGACTAGTGGGTTTAACAATGAGCAGTTCTTC. Protein sequence: CASSWTSGFNNEQFF.

V gene TRBV11-2 combines with J gene TRBJ2-5; D not certain. Trimming removed 7 bases from V and 5 bases from J, with 14 bases in between. The germline V gene encodes CDR1 SGHAT and CDR2 FQNNGV. This CDR3 has 13 amino acids. In nucleotides, the CDR3 is TGTGCCAGCAACAAGGTACCAGAGGAGACCCAGTACTTC. Its protein product is CASNKVPEETQYF.

On this clonotype: Compared with germline, one end of the junction differs, possibly owing to a read error. The chain uses TRBV11-2 and TRBJ1-1; D may be TRBD1 (6 bases). Germline V gene sequence: CDR1 SGHAT, CDR2 FQNNGV. This CDR3 has 14 residues. CDR3 amino acids: CASSLTRGRAEASF. DNA of the CDR3: TGTGCTAGCAGCTTAACCAGGGGACGAGCTGAAGCCTCCTTT.

Worth noting for this clonotype: As the CDR3 is not closed by the conserved phenylalanine or tryptophan, this likely results from a read error. CDR3: CSVRIFSSRTYNEQFL. The CDR3 DNA reads TGCAGCGTTCGGATCTTCTCTAGCAGGACCTACAATGAGCAGTTCTTA. This chain joins TRBV29-1 and TRBJ2-1; D perhaps matches TRBD2 (5 bases). Per germline, CDR1 SQVTM and CDR2 ANQGSEA. Deletions cut 5 bases from V and 2 bases from J, with 19 bases between. The CDR3 loop spans 16 amino acids.

This clonotype is judged medium-sized. The chain is built from TRBV11-2 and TRBJ2-3; TRBD2 matches 13 bases. V shed 5 bases and J 2 bases; nucleotides not matched to a gene: 7. The CDR3 consists of 17 residues. In germline, CDR1 is SGHAT, CDR2 FQNNGV. As DNA, the CDR3 is TGTGCCAGCAGCCTGGGACTAGCGGGGCCGGTCACAGATACGCAGTATTTT. This translates into CASSLGLAGPVTDTQYF.

Points on this clonotype: This sequence may be a read error, since a much larger clone differs from it by one base. The chain couples TRBV5-1 to TRBJ2-7; TRBD2 matches at 10 bases. Per germline, CDR1 SGHRS and CDR2 YFSETQ. J lost 2 bases, V lost 2 bases, and 13 bases had no gene match. The CDR3 has 18 amino acids. CDR3 DNA sequence: TGCGCCAGCAGCTTTAGGCCCGTGACAGCGGGAGGGACCTACGAGCAGTACTTC. Protein product: CASSFRPVTAGGTYEQYF.

The V gene is TRBV6-5, the J gene TRBJ2-7, with unresolved D. The CDR3 extends over 15 amino acids. Germline loops: CDR1 MNHEY, CDR2 SVGAGI. The CDR3 is CVGSAAAEGYYEQYF. CDR3 sequence (DNA): TGTGTCGGCAGCGCGGCGGCGGAAGGGTACTACGAGCAGTACTTC.

Points on this clonotype: A read error may be the cause here, since a much bigger clone is one base away. CDR3 sequence: CASSQDRGEGRVTRYF. The CDR3, as DNA: TGTGCCAGCAGCCAAGATCGGGGGGAGGGGAGAGTTACGCGGTATTTT. The chain has TRBV4-2 and TRBJ2-3, with 7 bases identical to TRBD2. Germline V gene data show CDR1 as LGHNA and CDR2 as YNFKEQ. The CDR3 runs 16 residues.

A word on this clonotype: Germline and junction disagree at one end, which may indicate a read error. The chain links TRBV6-5 to TRBJ2-1, with unresolved D. CDR1 and CDR2 (germline): MNHEY, SVGAGI. The CDR3 is 13 residues long. The CDR3, as DNA: TGTGCTAGCAGTTACTCGTCAGACGATGAGCAGTTCTTC. It encodes CASSYSSDDEQFF.

The V call is TRBV29-1, the J call TRBJ2-3; possibly TRBD2 for D (6 bases). Between the trimmed V and J ends, which lost 8 bases and 1 base, there was a span of 13 bases. This CDR3 spans 13 amino acids. Per germline, CDR1 SQVTM and CDR2 ANQGSEA. The CDR3 sequence is CSITSCGTDTQYF. The CDR3 DNA sequence: TGCAGCATCACTAGCTGTGGCACAGATACGCAGTATTTT.

V usage is TRBV11-2 and J usage is TRBJ1-1; 10 bases map to TRBD1. This CDR3 has 12 residues. V lost 7 bases to trimming and J lost 11 bases; unmatched junction nucleotides: 7. Germline V gene lookup returns CDR1 SGHAT and CDR2 FQNNGV. CDR3 in amino acids: CASTGTGVIAFF. The CDR3 region has the DNA TGTGCCAGCACCGGGACAGGGGTTATTGCTTTCTTT.